The rows below give T cell receptor beta chains drawn from one sample of a study of patients and donors after allogeneic stem cell transplantation. TCRdb ran MiXCR on the RT-PCR reads and lists one entry per CDR3 protein. The table has about 74,000 distinct CDR3 sequences, about 30% seen once. Sample: blood, either unsorted or a sorted T cell fraction (not recorded which). These receptors all come from a human donor who was either an allogeneic HSCT recipient or a stem cell or donor lymphocyte infusion donor (not recorded which). It is not recorded whose cells these are; they may come from a transplant donor. CDR3s include the opening cysteine and the closing phenylalanine or tryptophan. The order of the fields is clone size, V gene, D gene, CDR3 length, J gene, CDR3 protein, CDR3 DNA. D genes are given only for firm matches. Clone sizes are given selectively: once, few, many, or a class where the clone is expanded.

few	TRBV6-5	TRBD2	15	TRBJ2-2	CASSSTGGGTGELFF	TGTGCCAGCAGTTCGACCGGCGGGGGGACCGGGGAGCTGTTTTTT
.	TRBV5-1	.	13	TRBJ2-7	CASSQYGAYEQYF	TGCGCCAGCAGCCAATATGGAGCCTACGAGCAGTACTTC
few	TRBV11-2	TRBD1	16	TRBJ2-4	CASSSPRGDRGYIQYF	TGTGCCAGCAGCTCCCCTAGGGGGGACAGGGGTTACATTCAGTACTTC
.	TRBV29-1	.	11	TRBJ2-7	CSVSGGYEQYF	TGCAGCGTTTCCGGGGGCTACGAGCAGTACTTC
few	TRBV4-2	TRBD2	17	TRBJ2-3	CASSQKLLAESTDTQYF	TGTGCCAGCAGCCAAAAACTACTAGCGGAGAGCACAGATACGCAGTATTTT
few	TRBV29-1	.	13	TRBJ2-5	CSVEDGQQETQYF	TGCAGCGTTGAAGATGGACAGCAAGAGACCCAGTACTTC
few	TRBV7-6	.	15	TRBJ1-1	CASSLSTAGNTEAFF	TGTGCCAGCAGCTTATCTACTGCCGGGAACACTGAAGCTTTCTTT
few	TRBV12-3/TRBV12-4	.	11	TRBJ1-2	CASTGDNGYTF	TGTGCCAGTACCGGGGACAATGGCTACACCTTC
.	TRBV29-1	.	13	TRBJ2-1	CSVIRSEHTGQFF	TGCAGCGTTATAAGGAGCGAACACACAGGGCAGTTCTTC
many	TRBV19	.	15	TRBJ1-2	CASSIVSDSVYGYTF	TGTGCCAGTAGTATAGTTTCGGACAGTGTTTATGGCTACACCTTC
few	TRBV4-1	.	12	TRBJ1-2	CASSQGVYGYTF	TGCGCCAGCAGCCAAGGCGTCTATGGCTACACCTTC
.	TRBV18	.	15	TRBJ2-7	CASSPSMDSLREQYF	TGTGCCAGCTCACCTTCCATGGACAGCTTGAGGGAGCAGTACTTC
many	TRBV20-1	.	15	TRBJ2-1	CSASELEGAYNEQFF	TGCAGTGCTTCCGAGCTTGAGGGAGCCTACAATGAGCAGTTCTTC
few	TRBV3-1	.	14	TRBJ1-5	CASSQAGSNQPQHF	TGTGCCAGCAGCCAAGCAGGGAGCAATCAGCCCCAGCATTTT
few	TRBV6-5	TRBD1	14	TRBJ1-2	CASTPDREYYGYTF	TGTGCCAGCACCCCCGACAGGGAGTACTATGGCTACACCTTC
.	TRBV12-3/TRBV12-4	.	16	TRBJ2-1	CASSPEPSPSYNEQFF	TGTGCCAGCAGCCCGGAACCTAGCCCTTCCTACAATGAGCAGTTCTTC
.	TRBV10-3	TRBD1	14	TRBJ2-7	CAISPAGGAYEQYF	TGTGCCATCAGCCCGGCAGGGGGCGCGTACGAGCAGTACTTC
many	TRBV2	.	14	TRBJ1-5	CASSETASYQPQHF	TGTGCCAGCAGCGAGACAGCCTCATATCAGCCCCAGCATTTT
few	TRBV12-3/TRBV12-4	.	18	TRBJ1-6	CASSLGESRSSYNSPLHF	TGTGCCAGCAGTTTAGGGGAATCTAGGAGCTCCTATAATTCACCCCTCCACTTT
.	TRBV10-3	.	12	TRBJ2-7	CATLDRTYEQYF	TGTGCCACCTTAGACAGAACCTACGAGCAGTACTTC
few	TRBV5-6	.	14	TRBJ2-2	CASSFDSLTGELFF	TGTGCCAGCAGCTTCGACAGCCTCACCGGGGAGCTGTTTTTT
.	TRBV20-1	TRBD2	14	TRBJ2-2	CSARLAGNTGELFF	TGCAGTGCCAGACTAGCGGGGAACACCGGGGAGCTGTTTTTT
few	TRBV20-1	TRBD2	20	TRBJ2-3	CSARYPGTSGRKEGTDTQYF	TGCAGTGCTAGATATCCCGGGACTAGCGGGAGGAAGGAGGGCACAGATACGCAGTATTTT
few	TRBV5-1	.	13	TRBJ2-7	CASASRGPYEQYF	TGCGCCAGCGCGAGCAGGGGACCCTACGAGCAGTACTTC
.	TRBV6-5	TRBD2	15	TRBJ2-1	CASRTTSGPYNEQFF	TGTGCCAGCAGAACCACTAGCGGCCCCTACAATGAGCAGTTCTTC
medium-sized	TRBV5-6	.	16	TRBJ2-5	CASTYLSAGVQETQYF	TGTGCCAGCACCTACCTTTCCGCGGGCGTTCAAGAGACCCAGTACTTC
.	TRBV5-5	.	15	TRBJ2-7	CASSLAPGIAYEQYF	TGTGCCAGCAGCTTGGCTCCAGGGATCGCCTACGAGCAGTACTTC